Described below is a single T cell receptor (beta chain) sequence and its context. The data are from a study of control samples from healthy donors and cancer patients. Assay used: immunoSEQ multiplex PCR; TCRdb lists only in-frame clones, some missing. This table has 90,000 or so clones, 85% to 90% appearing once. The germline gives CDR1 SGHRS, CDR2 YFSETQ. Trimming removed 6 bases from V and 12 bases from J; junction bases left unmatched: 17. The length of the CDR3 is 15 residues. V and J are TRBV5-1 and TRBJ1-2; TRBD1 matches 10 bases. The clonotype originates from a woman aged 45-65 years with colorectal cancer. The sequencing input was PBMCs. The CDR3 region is CASKDLPGQGGKDTF. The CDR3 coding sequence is TGCGCCAGCAAAGACCTCCCCGGACAGGGGGGAAAGGACACCTTC.